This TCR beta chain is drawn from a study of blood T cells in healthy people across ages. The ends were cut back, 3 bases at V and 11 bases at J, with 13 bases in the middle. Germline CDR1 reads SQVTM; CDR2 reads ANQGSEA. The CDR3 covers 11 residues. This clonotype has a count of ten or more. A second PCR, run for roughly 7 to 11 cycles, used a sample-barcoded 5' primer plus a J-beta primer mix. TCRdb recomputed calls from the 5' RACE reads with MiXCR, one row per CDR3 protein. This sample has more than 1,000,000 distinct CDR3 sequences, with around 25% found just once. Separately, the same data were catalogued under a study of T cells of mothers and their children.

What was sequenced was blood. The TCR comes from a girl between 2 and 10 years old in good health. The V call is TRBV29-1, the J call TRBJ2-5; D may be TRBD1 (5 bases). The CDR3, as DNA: TGCAGCGTTGACGCCCAGGGCTCGCAGTACTTC. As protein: CSVDAQGSQYF.